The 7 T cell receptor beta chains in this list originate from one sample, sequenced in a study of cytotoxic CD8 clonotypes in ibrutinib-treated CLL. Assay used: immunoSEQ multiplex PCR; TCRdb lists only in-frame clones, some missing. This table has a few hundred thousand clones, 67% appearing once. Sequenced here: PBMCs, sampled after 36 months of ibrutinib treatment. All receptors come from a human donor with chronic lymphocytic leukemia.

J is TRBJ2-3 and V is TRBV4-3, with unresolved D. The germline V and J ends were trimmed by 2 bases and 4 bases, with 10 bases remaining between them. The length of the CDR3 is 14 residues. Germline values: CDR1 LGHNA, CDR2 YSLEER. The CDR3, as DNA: TGCGCCAGCAGCCAACGGTCTGTCGCAGATACGCAGTATTTT. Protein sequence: CASSQRSVADTQYF.

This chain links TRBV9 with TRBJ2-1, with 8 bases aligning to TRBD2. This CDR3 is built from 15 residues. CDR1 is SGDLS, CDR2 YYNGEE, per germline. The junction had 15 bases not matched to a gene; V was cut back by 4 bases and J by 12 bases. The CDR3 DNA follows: TGTGCCAGCAGCACGGGACTAGTTAATAGGTTAACGCAGTTCTTC. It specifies CASSTGLVNRLTQFF.

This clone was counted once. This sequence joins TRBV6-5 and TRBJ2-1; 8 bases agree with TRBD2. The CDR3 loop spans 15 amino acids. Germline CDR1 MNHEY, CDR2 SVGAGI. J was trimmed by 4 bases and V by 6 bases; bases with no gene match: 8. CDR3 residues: CASSKSGSRYNEQFF. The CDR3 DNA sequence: TGTGCCAGCAGCAAGAGCGGGAGTAGGTACAATGAGCAGTTCTTC.

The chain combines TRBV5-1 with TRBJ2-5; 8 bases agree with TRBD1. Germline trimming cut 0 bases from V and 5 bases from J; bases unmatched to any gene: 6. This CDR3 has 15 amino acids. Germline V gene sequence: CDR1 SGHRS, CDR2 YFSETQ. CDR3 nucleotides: TGCGCCAGCAGCTTGGCCACAGGGGGTCGGGAGACCCAGTACTTC. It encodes CASSLATGGRETQYF.

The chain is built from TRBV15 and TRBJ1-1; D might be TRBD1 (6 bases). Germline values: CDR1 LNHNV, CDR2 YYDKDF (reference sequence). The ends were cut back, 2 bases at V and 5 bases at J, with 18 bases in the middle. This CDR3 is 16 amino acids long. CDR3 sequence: CATSRLRGFLGTEAFF. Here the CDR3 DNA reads TGTGCCACCAGCAGACTTAGGGGGTTCCTCGGGACTGAAGCTTTCTTT.

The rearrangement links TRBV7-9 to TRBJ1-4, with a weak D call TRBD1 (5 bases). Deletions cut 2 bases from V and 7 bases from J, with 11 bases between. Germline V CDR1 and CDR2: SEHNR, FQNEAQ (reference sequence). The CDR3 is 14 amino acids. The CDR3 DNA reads TGTGCCAGCAGCTTATCAGGGTTCGGTGAAAAACTGTTTTTT. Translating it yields CASSLSGFGEKLFF.

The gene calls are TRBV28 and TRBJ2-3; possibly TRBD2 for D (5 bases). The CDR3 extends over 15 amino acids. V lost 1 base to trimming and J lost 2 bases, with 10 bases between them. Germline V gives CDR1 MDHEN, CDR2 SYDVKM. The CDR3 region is CASSLSRGFTDTQYF. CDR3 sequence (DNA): TGTGCCAGCAGTTTATCAAGAGGGTTCACAGATACGCAGTATTTT. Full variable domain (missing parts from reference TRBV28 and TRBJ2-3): DVKVTQSSRYLVKRTGEKVFLECVQDMDHENMFWYRQDPGLGLRLIYFSYDVKMKEKGDIPEGYSVSREKKERFSLILESASTNQTSMYLCASSLSRGFTDTQYFGPGTRLTVL.